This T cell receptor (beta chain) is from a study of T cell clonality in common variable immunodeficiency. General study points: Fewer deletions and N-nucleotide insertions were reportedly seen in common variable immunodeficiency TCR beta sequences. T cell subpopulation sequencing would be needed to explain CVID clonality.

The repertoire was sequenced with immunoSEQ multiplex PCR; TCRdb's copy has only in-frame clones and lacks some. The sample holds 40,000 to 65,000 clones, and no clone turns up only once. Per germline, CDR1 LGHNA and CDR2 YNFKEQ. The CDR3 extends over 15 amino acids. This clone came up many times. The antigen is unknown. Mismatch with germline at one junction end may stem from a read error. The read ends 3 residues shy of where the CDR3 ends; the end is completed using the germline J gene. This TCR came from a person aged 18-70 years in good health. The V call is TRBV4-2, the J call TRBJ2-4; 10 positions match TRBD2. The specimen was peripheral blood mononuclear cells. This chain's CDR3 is CASSQASGSWDIQYF. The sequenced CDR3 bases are TGCGCCAGCAGCCAAGCTAGCGGGAGTTGGGACATT.